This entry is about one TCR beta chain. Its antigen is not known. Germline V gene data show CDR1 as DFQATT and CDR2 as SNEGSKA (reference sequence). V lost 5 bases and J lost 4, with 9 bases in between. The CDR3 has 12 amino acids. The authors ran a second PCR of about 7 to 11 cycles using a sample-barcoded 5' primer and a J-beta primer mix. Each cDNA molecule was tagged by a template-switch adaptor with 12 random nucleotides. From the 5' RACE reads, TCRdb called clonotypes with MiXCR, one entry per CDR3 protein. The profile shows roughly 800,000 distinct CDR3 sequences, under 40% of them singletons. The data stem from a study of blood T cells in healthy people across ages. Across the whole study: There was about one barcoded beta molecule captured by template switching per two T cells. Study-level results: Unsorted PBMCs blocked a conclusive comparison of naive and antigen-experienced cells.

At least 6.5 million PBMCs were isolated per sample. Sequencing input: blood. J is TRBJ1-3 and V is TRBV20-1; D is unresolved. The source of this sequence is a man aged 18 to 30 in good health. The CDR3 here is CSAPSLGNTIYF. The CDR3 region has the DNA TGCAGTGCTCCCTCCCTAGGAAACACCATATATTTT.